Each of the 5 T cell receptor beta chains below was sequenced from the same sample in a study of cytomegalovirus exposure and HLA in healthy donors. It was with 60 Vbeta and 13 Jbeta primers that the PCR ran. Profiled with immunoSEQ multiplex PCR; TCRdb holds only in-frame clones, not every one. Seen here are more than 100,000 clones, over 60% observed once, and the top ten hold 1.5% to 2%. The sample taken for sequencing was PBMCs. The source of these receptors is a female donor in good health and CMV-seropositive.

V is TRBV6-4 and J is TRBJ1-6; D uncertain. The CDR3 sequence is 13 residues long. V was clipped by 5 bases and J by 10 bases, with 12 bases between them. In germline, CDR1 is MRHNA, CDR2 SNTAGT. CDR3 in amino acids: CASSSSGGSPLHF. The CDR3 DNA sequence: TGTGCCAGCAGTAGCAGTGGCGGCTCACCCCTCCACTTT.

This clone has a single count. For the CDR3, the DNA is TGTGCCAGCAGCCAAGCACCCAGGCCAATTAATGAAAAACTGTTTTTT. Protein sequence: CASSQAPRPINEKLFF. J is TRBJ1-4 and V is TRBV4-2; D not resolved. CDR1 is LGHNA and CDR2 is YNFKEQ in the germline V gene. Trimming took 1 base from V and 4 from J, leaving 13 bases between them. This CDR3 comprises 16 residues.

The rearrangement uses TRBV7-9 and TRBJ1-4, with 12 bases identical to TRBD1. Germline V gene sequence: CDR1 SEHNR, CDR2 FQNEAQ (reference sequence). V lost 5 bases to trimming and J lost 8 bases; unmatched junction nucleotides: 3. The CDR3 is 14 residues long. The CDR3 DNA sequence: TGTGCCAGCAGCCGGGACAGGGGGCAAGAAAAACTGTTTTTT. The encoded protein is CASSRDRGQEKLFF.

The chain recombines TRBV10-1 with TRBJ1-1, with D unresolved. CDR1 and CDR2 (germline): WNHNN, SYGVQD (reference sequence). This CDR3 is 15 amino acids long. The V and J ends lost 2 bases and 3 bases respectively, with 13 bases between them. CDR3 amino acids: CASSEGPHGDTEAFF. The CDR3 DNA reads TGCGCCAGCAGTGAGGGTCCACACGGGGACACTGAAGCTTTCTTT.

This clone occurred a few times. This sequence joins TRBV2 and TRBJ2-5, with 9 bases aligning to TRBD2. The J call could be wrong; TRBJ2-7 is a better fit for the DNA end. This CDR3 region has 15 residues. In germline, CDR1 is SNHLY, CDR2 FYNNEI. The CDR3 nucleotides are TGTGCCAGCACCTGGCTGCGGGAGGGCCTCGACGAGCAGTACTTC. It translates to CASTWLREGLDEQYF.